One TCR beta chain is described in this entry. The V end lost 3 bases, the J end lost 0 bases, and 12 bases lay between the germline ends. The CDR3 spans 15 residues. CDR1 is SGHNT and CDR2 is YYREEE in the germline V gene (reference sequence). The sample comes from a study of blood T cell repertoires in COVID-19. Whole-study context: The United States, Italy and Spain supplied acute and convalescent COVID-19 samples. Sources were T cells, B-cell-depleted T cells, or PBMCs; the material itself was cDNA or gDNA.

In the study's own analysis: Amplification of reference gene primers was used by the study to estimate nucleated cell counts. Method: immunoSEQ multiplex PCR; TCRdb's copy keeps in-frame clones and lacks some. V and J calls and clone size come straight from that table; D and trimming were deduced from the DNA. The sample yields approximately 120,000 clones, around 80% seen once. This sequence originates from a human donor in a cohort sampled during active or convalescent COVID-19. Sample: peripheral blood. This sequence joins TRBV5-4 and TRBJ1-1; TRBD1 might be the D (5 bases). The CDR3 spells CASSSPRQMNTEAFF. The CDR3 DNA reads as TGTGCCAGCAGCTCGCCCAGACAGATGAACACTGAAGCTTTCTTT.